These 24 T cell receptor beta chains share one sample of origin, sequenced in a study of post-analysis software for immune sequencing data. General study points: When patients were compared with controls, about five TRBV segments were more frequent, TRBV5-6, TRBV5-1 and TRBV20-1 among them.

Libraries were made from TCR beta cDNA, and they carried unique molecular identifiers. Using its own MiXCR run on the PCR reads, TCRdb lists one record per CDR3 protein. This repertoire shows roughly 800,000 distinct CDR3 sequences, roughly 58% found once; its top ten account for about 4.8%. No antigen has been assigned to these receptors. Specimen: blood. Receptors originate from a girl between 10 and 17 years old with multiple sclerosis.

This chain joins TRBV12-3 or TRBV12-4 and TRBJ1-2; maybe TRBD1 (5 bases). This CDR3 spans 14 amino acids. V dropped 5 bases and J dropped 4 bases, with 14 bases sitting between them. The CDR3 DNA follows: TGTGCCAGCAGTCCCAGTCGACAGTTCTATGGCTACACCTTC. Translating it yields CASSPSRQFYGYTF.

The rearrangement links TRBV29-1 to TRBJ1-2; 7 bases match TRBD1. V lost 4 bases and J lost 1; bases outside the gene matches: 15. This CDR3 is built from 17 residues. Germline CDR1 SQVTM, CDR2 ANQGSEA. CDR3 coding DNA: TGCAGCGTTGGGAGAGGGGACAGCCCAATCTTTAACTATGGCTACACCTTC. Amino acids: CSVGRGDSPIFNYGYTF.

For the CDR3, the DNA is TGTGCCAGCAGCCCGACAGTGACCCAAGAGACCCAGTACTTC. This sequence encodes CASSPTVTQETQYF. The rearrangement uses TRBV5-5 and TRBJ2-5; tentatively, D is TRBD1 (5 bases). V was cut by 4 bases and J by 1 base, with 11 bases left in between. Looked up from germline, CDR1 is SGHKS and CDR2 is YYEKEE (reference sequence). The CDR3 runs 14 residues.

This clonotype was recorded a few times. The chain couples TRBV10-3 to TRBJ2-3, with 8 bases aligning to TRBD2. This CDR3 region has 13 residues. The germline V gene encodes CDR1 ENHRY and CDR2 SYGVKD. The J segment lost 4 bases and the V segment lost 6 bases, leaving 3 bases of the junction unmatched. The CDR3 DNA reads as TGTGCCATCAGAGCGGGAGTCGCAGATACGCAGTATTTT. Translating it yields CAIRAGVADTQYF.

This sequence joins TRBV5-1 and TRBJ2-5, with 9 positions matching TRBD1. Germline-derived CDR1 and CDR2 are SGHRS and YFSETQ. The V segment lost 4 bases and the J segment 11 bases; nucleotides outside the gene matches: 21. CDR3 length equals 17 residues. The CDR3 DNA sequence: TGCGCCAGCAGCATGTCCCCGGGACAGGGTTTATCCAATGAGCAGTACTTC. Translation gives CASSMSPGQGLSNEQYF.

This sequence joins TRBV6-2 or TRBV6-3 and TRBJ1-2; D is undetermined. Germline loops: CDR1 MNHEY, CDR2 SVGEGT. The CDR3 spans 20 residues. Trimming took off 2 bases at V and 2 bases at J, with 27 bases between the two ends. DNA of the CDR3: TGTGCCAGCAGTTACGTAGGTGACGCGCCTTACTCTTCCTGGAACTATGGCTACACCTTC. It translates to CASSYVGDAPYSSWNYGYTF.

A single count supports this clonotype. The genes are TRBV7-9 and TRBJ1-2; no clear D gene. V lost 3 bases to trimming and J lost 0 bases, with 14 bases between them. Germline values: CDR1 SEHNR, CDR2 FQNEAQ (reference sequence). The CDR3 contains 16 residues. CDR3: CASSFDRAAPNYGYTF. The CDR3 nucleotides read TGTGCCAGCAGCTTCGACCGGGCAGCTCCTAACTATGGCTACACCTTC.

This clonotype has only a few counts. V and J are TRBV14 and TRBJ2-1, with 9 nucleotides matching TRBD2. The CDR3 is 21 residues long. Germline loops: CDR1 SGHDN, CDR2 FVKESK. V shed 3 bases, J shed 5 bases, and the junction held 23 bases outside the gene matches. CDR3 DNA: TGTGCCAGCAGCCAGGGGGCAGGGGATCAAAGACTAGCGGTTTGGGACAATGAGCAGTTCTTC. It encodes CASSQGAGDQRLAVWDNEQFF. Complete variable domain (other parts from reference TRBV14 and TRBJ2-1): EAGVTQFPSHSVIEKGQTVTLRCDPISGHDNLYWYRRVMGKEIKFLLHFVKESKQDESGMPNNRFLAERTGGTYSTLKVQPAELEDSGVYFCASSQGAGDQRLAVWDNEQFFGPGTRLTVL.

This clonotype was observed a handful of times. The chain combines TRBV5-1 with TRBJ2-1; D call uncertain. Germline V CDR1 and CDR2: SGHRS, YFSETQ. The CDR3 loop spans 13 amino acids. V was clipped by 4 bases and J by 3 bases, with 8 bases between them. Here the CDR3 DNA reads TGCGCCAGCAGCGAGCTCAGCTACAATGAGCAGTTCTTC. Amino acid sequence: CASSELSYNEQFF.

In its sample, this clonotype was seen once. At one boundary the junction diverges from the germline segment, which might be a read error. The chain uses TRBV6-1 and TRBJ2-6, with D unclear. The CDR3 is 15 amino acids. Germline CDR1 reads MNHNS; CDR2 reads SASEGT. CDR3 bases: TGTGTCAGCAGTGAGTTGGGCGCTGGGGCCAACGTCCTGACTTTC. It translates to CVSSELGAGANVLTF.

This clonotype has a handful of counts. The V and J genes are TRBV7-8 and TRBJ2-7; the D gene could be TRBD1 or TRBD2 (5 bases each). Trimming cost V 8 bases and J 6 bases, with 8 bases left between them. Looked up from germline, CDR1 is SGHVS and CDR2 is FQNEAQ. The CDR3 spans 10 residues. The CDR3: CASGTCEQYF. The CDR3 DNA reads as TGTGCCAGCGGGACCTGCGAGCAGTACTTC. Drawing the rest from reference TRBV7-8 and TRBJ2-7, the complete variable domain is GAGVSQSPRYKVAKRGQDVALRCDPISGHVSLFWYQQALGQGPEFLTYFQNEAQLDKSGLPSDRFFAERPEGSVSTLKIQRTQQEDSAVYLCASGTCEQYFGPGTRLTVT.

V usage is TRBV6-4 and J usage is TRBJ2-1; no clear D. This CDR3 spans 15 amino acids. Trimming took off 2 bases at V and 0 bases at J, with 8 bases between the two ends. Germline lookup yields CDR1 MRHNA and CDR2 SNTAGT. The CDR3 coding sequence is TGTGCCAGCAGTGACCGGTGGAGCTCCTACAATGAGCAGTTCTTC. This sequence encodes CASSDRWSSYNEQFF.

The gene calls are TRBV20-1 and TRBJ1-2; 9 bases map to TRBD1. V lost 5 bases to trimming and J lost 4 bases; unmatched junction nucleotides: 8. The germline V gene encodes CDR1 DFQATT and CDR2 SNEGSKA (reference sequence). The CDR3 covers 14 residues. CDR3 in amino acids: CSAATGTGIYGYTF. DNA for the CDR3: TGCAGTGCTGCAACCGGGACAGGGATCTATGGCTACACCTTC.

The V call is TRBV6-5, the J call TRBJ1-1; 7 positions agree with TRBD1. CDR3 length: 17 residues. CDR1 MNHEY and CDR2 SVGAGI come from the germline V gene. The V segment lost 6 bases and the J segment 3 bases; nucleotides outside the gene matches: 16. The CDR3 spells CASSIPRQGWWDTEAFF. CDR3 coding DNA: TGTGCCAGCAGCATACCTCGACAGGGTTGGTGGGACACTGAAGCTTTCTTT.

This clonotype was recorded only once. This chain connects TRBV5-1 to TRBJ2-7; the D gene is possibly TRBD1 (6 bases). CDR1 is SGHRS, CDR2 YFSETQ, per germline. CDR3 length equals 15 residues. V was shortened by 7 bases and J by 2 bases, with 19 bases between the two germline ends. Here the CDR3 DNA reads TGCGCCAGCCAGCAGGGGAAGGAATCTCCCTACGAGCAGTACTTC. It translates to CASQQGKESPYEQYF.

The genes are TRBV29-1 and TRBJ2-1; 10 nucleotides agree with TRBD1. This CDR3 is 14 amino acids long. Trimming took 4 bases from V and 6 from J; bases not matched to a gene: 6. CDR1 and CDR2 (germline): SQVTM, ANQGSEA. The CDR3 is CSVAGDRGSNEQFF. CDR3 nucleotide sequence: TGCAGCGTTGCAGGGGACAGGGGTAGCAATGAGCAGTTCTTC.

The V gene is TRBV12-3 or TRBV12-4, the J gene TRBJ1-2; D unclear. This CDR3 has 14 residues. V was clipped by 3 bases and J by 2 bases, with 10 bases between them. In DNA, the CDR3 is TGTGCCAGCAGTTTGAACAGAGAGAACTATGGCTACACCTTC. It translates to CASSLNRENYGYTF.

This rearrangement joins TRBV10-3 to TRBJ1-1; the D gene is possibly TRBD1 (6 bases). Germline lookup yields CDR1 ENHRY and CDR2 SYGVKD. The CDR3 covers 15 residues. Trimming shortened V by 9 bases and J by 5 bases, and 22 bases separated the two germline ends. This chain's CDR3 is CAIKKGGPDGTEAFF. The CDR3 DNA follows: TGTGCCATAAAAAAGGGGGGCCCCGATGGGACTGAAGCTTTCTTT.

This clonotype was recorded only once. The genes are TRBV28 and TRBJ2-7; D is ambiguous. Germline CDR1 is MDHEN and CDR2 is SYDVKM. The CDR3 runs to 12 residues. V gave up 8 bases and J gave up 3 bases, with 11 bases separating them. CDR3 amino acids: CASSVRLYEQYF. CDR3 nucleotides: TGTGCCAGCTCGGTCAGGCTCTACGAGCAGTACTTC.

The J gene is TRBJ1-2, the V gene TRBV29-1, with a possible D match to TRBD1 (5 bases). This CDR3 is 13 amino acids long. In germline, CDR1 is SQVTM, CDR2 ANQGSEA. Trimming pared 2 bases from V and 8 bases from J, leaving 15 bases between. The CDR3 DNA is TGCAGCGTTGAAAGGAGGGGATCTCGGGGCTACACCTTC. Protein sequence: CSVERRGSRGYTF.

The V and J genes are TRBV5-6 and TRBJ2-6; 7 bases are a match to TRBD1. CDR1 SGHDT and CDR2 YYEEEE come from the germline V gene. Unmatched junction bases numbered 7, after V lost 4 bases and J lost 0 bases. This CDR3 has 17 residues. This chain's CDR3 is CASSARKGASGANVLTF. CDR3 DNA: TGTGCCAGCAGCGCAAGAAAGGGGGCCTCTGGGGCCAACGTCCTGACTTTC. Looking up the rest from reference TRBV5-6 and TRBJ2-6 gives the full variable domain: DAGVTQSPTHLIKTRGQQVTLRCSPKSGHDTVSWYQQALGQGPQFIFQYYEEEERQRGNFPDRFSGHQFPNYSSELNVNALLLGDSALYLCASSARKGASGANVLTFGAGSRLTVL.

This sequence joins TRBV10-3 and TRBJ2-4; 9 nucleotides match TRBD2. The CDR3 totals 15 residues. Germline V gene lookup returns CDR1 ENHRY and CDR2 SYGVKD. V lost 4 bases to trimming and J lost 13 bases; unmatched junction nucleotides: 14. CDR3 residues: CAISGTSVTVGEQYF. For the CDR3, the DNA is TGTGCCATCAGTGGGACTAGCGTTACCGTGGGGGAGCAGTACTTC.

The rearrangement uses TRBV7-8 and TRBJ2-7; D is unclear. Germline V CDR1 and CDR2: SGHVS, FQNEAQ. The CDR3 runs to 15 residues. Trimming stripped 5 bases from V and 2 bases from J, with 16 bases between. CDR3 sequence reads: CASSPGLVRAYEQYF. In DNA, the CDR3 is TGTGCCAGCAGCCCAGGTCTTGTAAGGGCCTACGAGCAGTACTTC. The whole variable domain, filled in from reference TRBV7-8 and TRBJ2-7, reads GAGVSQSPRYKVAKRGQDVALRCDPISGHVSLFWYQQALGQGPEFLTYFQNEAQLDKSGLPSDRFFAERPEGSVSTLKIQRTQQEDSAVYLCASSPGLVRAYEQYFGPGTRLTVT.

The chain uses TRBV6-5 and TRBJ2-3; TRBD2 matches at 11 bases. The CDR3 runs 18 residues. The J segment lost 2 bases and the V segment lost 2 bases, leaving 9 bases of the junction unmatched. Germline V gives CDR1 MNHEY, CDR2 SVGAGI. CDR3 sequence: CASSYTRGTSGPTDTQYF. The CDR3 DNA reads TGTGCCAGCAGTTACACCCGAGGGACTAGCGGACCCACAGATACGCAGTATTTT.